These 11 T cell receptor beta chains originate from one sample sequenced in a study of pediatric ulcerative colitis. The rectum was sampled with one to two pinch biopsies at colonoscopy. TCRdb's table, derived via immunoSEQ multiplex PCR, lists solely in-frame clones and lacks some. This sample has 35,000 or so clones, with about three quarters found just once. The source material was gut tissue. These receptors all stem from a boy between 10 and 17 years old with moderate ulcerative colitis.

On this clone: Other DNA sequences of this sample code for an identical CDR3. This chain connects TRBV5-4 to TRBJ2-3; no definite D call. Trimming shortened V by 5 bases and J by 0 bases, and 4 bases separated the two germline ends. This CDR3 region has 12 residues. Germline V gene sequence: CDR1 SGHNT, CDR2 YYREEE (reference sequence). Here the CDR3 reads CASSTSTDTQYF. The CDR3, as DNA: TGTGCCAGCAGTACGAGCACAGATACGCAGTATTTT.

V gene TRBV5-8 combines with J gene TRBJ1-4; maybe TRBD1 (6 bases). Germline CDR1 reads SGHTS; CDR2 reads YDEGEE. This CDR3 has 13 residues. V gave up 7 bases and J gave up 8 bases, with 15 bases separating them. The CDR3 sequence is CASVYRAGEKLFF. The CDR3 DNA reads as TGTGCCAGCGTCTACAGGGCTGGAGAAAAACTGTTTTTT.

This clone was seen more than once but under ten times. The J gene is TRBJ1-6, the V gene TRBV7-3; 7 bases match TRBD1. Losses at the gene ends were 4 bases for V and 8 bases for J; bases not matched to a gene: 2. The CDR3 sequence is 13 residues long. Germline assignment: CDR1 SGHTA and CDR2 FQGTGA. The CDR3 region has the DNA TGTGCCAGCAGCTGGGGACAGTATTCACCCCTCCACTTT. It encodes CASSWGQYSPLHF.

Points on this clone: This sample includes further DNA sequences coding for the same CDR3. The rearrangement links TRBV6-1 to TRBJ2-5, with D perhaps TRBD1 (6 bases). This CDR3 region has 13 residues. Trimming took off 6 bases at V and 2 bases at J, with 10 bases between the two ends. Germline lookup yields CDR1 MNHNS and CDR2 SASEGT. The chain's CDR3 is CASSRGVQETQYF. The CDR3 DNA reads as TGTGCCAGCAGCAGGGGAGTGCAAGAGACCCAGTACTTC.

This clone was found a few times. This sequence joins TRBV5-1 and TRBJ1-5, with D possibly TRBD1 on 5 matching bases. The CDR3 is 15 residues long. CDR1 is SGHRS and CDR2 is YFSETQ in the germline V gene. The V end was cut by 0 bases, the J end by 6 bases, with 13 bases between. The CDR3 bases are TGCGCCAGCAGCTTGGAAGGCAGGGTCGCTCAGCCCCAGCATTTT. As protein: CASSLEGRVAQPQHF.

V is TRBV19 and J is TRBJ2-3, with 8 bases matching TRBD1. The V gene's germline CDR1 is LNHDA and CDR2 SQIVND (reference sequence). V gave up 5 bases and J gave up 5 bases; unmatched junction bases: 15. The CDR3 covers 17 residues. DNA for the CDR3: TGTGCCAGTAGTCCCCGCGCAGGGGGCTTAGGGCGAGATACGCAGTATTTT. Protein sequence: CASSPRAGGLGRDTQYF.

This rearrangement joins TRBV2 to TRBJ2-6; D is ambiguous. The germline CDR1 and CDR2 sequences are SNHLY and FYNNEI. Trimming removed 5 bases from V and 4 bases from J, with 9 bases in between. CDR3 length: 14 amino acids. The CDR3 DNA reads TGTGCCAGCAGTTTCCAGTCCGGGGCCAACGTCCTGACTTTC. Protein: CASSFQSGANVLTF.

This clone has just a few counts. V is TRBV25-1 and J is TRBJ1-1, with D unclear. Germline assignment: CDR1 MGHDK and CDR2 SYGVNS. The CDR3 is 12 residues long. V lost 8 bases and J 0 bases, leaving 7 bases between the germline ends. CDR3 nucleotides: TGTGCCAGCGTAAGCATGAACACTGAAGCTTTCTTT. Translation: CASVSMNTEAFF.

The chain uses TRBV25-1 and TRBJ1-2, with D possibly matching TRBD1 (6 bases). The V end lost 0 bases, the J end lost 5 bases, and 16 bases lay between the germline ends. This CDR3 spans 16 amino acids. Looked up from germline, CDR1 is MGHDK and CDR2 is SYGVNS. The CDR3: CASSEYEEWDTYGYTF. The CDR3 coding sequence is TGTGCCAGCAGTGAATATGAGGAATGGGACACTTATGGCTACACCTTC.

A single count supports this clone. The chain uses TRBV28 and TRBJ1-2, with 8 nucleotides matching TRBD1. CDR3 length: 14 amino acids. Germline CDR1 and CDR2: MDHEN and SYDVKM. Losses at the gene ends were 3 bases for V and 3 bases for J; bases not matched to a gene: 3. CDR3 protein: CASSFRTGHYGYTF. The CDR3 DNA reads as TGTGCCAGCAGTTTTAGGACAGGGCACTATGGCTACACCTTC.

The chain links TRBV30 to TRBJ2-7, with 9 bases aligning to TRBD1. Unmatched junction bases numbered 3, after V lost 4 bases and J lost 5 bases. The germline V gene has CDR1 GTSNPN and CDR2 SVGIG (reference sequence). This CDR3 has 12 residues. The CDR3: CAWNRGLHEQYF. CDR3 bases: TGTGCCTGGAACAGGGGGCTTCACGAGCAGTACTTC.